These 21 T cell receptor beta chains came from one sample sequenced in a study of shared clonotypes between healthy human individuals. CD8 cells classed as naive were CD45RO-negative and positively selected for CCR7, excluding terminally differentiated effector memory CD45RA+ cells. Clones were sequenced by immunoSEQ multiplex PCR, and TCRdb holds only the in-frame ones, with some missing. The sample has about 2.1 million clones, 80% to 95% seen once. The sequencing input was naive CD8+ T cells from PBMCs. The receptors were gathered from a man aged 18 to 29 in good health. Some clones in this sample may be carry-over from other donors' samples.

This chain's CDR3 is CASSVSPLAGGPGGELFF. The DNA of the CDR3 is TGTGCCAGCAGCGTTTCCCCCTTAGCGGGAGGGCCCGGCGGGGAGCTGTTTTTT. This chain links TRBV9 with TRBJ2-2, with 11 bases lining up with TRBD2. In germline, CDR1 is SGDLS, CDR2 YYNGEE. There are 18 residues in the CDR3. V dropped 2 bases and J dropped 7; count of bases not matched to a gene: 13.

The chain carries TRBV27 and TRBJ2-3, with TRBD1 identical over 10 bases. The trim removed 5 bases at V and 4 bases at J, leaving 9 bases unmatched. Germline loops: CDR1 MNHEY, CDR2 SMNVEV (reference sequence). CDR3 length equals 16 residues. CDR3 in DNA: TGTGCCAGCAGTCTCGCCCGGACAGGGGGGGCAGATACGCAGTATTTT. Its translation is CASSLARTGGADTQYF.

V gene TRBV4-1 combines with J gene TRBJ2-5; a possible D gene is TRBD1 (5 bases). The V and J ends lost 5 bases and 2 bases respectively, with 15 bases between them. Germline loops: CDR1 MGHRA, CDR2 YSYEKL. The CDR3 is 15 residues long. The DNA of the CDR3 is TGCGCCAGCAGCTTGCAACAGGTACCTCAAGAGACCCAGTACTTC. Its translation: CASSLQQVPQETQYF.

This chain connects TRBV5-1 to TRBJ2-1; 7 bases fit TRBD1. J lost 5 bases, V lost 0 bases, and 8 bases had no gene match. The V gene's germline CDR1 is SGHRS and CDR2 YFSETQ. The CDR3 runs 16 residues. In DNA form, the CDR3 reads TGCGCCAGCAGCTTGGGAGGGACAGTGCACGACAATGAGCAGTTCTTC. This codes for CASSLGGTVHDNEQFF.

This chain links TRBV5-1 with TRBJ1-2; D gene ambiguous. The CDR3 spans 13 residues. Germline V lookup: CDR1 SGHRS, CDR2 YFSETQ. V was shortened by 0 bases and J by 6 bases, with 9 bases between the two germline ends. The CDR3 protein is CASSLEVNDGYTF. CDR3 coding DNA: TGCGCCAGCAGCTTGGAGGTCAACGATGGCTACACCTTC.

The chain combines TRBV10-3 with TRBJ2-7, with 9 nucleotides matching TRBD1. V shed 3 bases and J 2 bases; nucleotides not matched to a gene: 5. The CDR3 sequence is 15 residues long. The germline gives CDR1 ENHRY, CDR2 SYGVKD. CDR3: CAISDTGTGPYEQYF. In nucleotides, the CDR3 is TGTGCCATCAGTGACACCGGGACAGGGCCCTACGAGCAGTACTTC.

V gene TRBV5-8 combines with J gene TRBJ1-2; D not certain. The CDR3 totals 16 residues. Trimming removed 5 bases at V and 2 bases at J, with 19 bases between. Germline lookup yields CDR1 SGHTS and CDR2 YDEGEE. This CDR3 is CASRNVFGSENYGYTF. The CDR3 DNA reads as TGTGCCAGCAGAAATGTATTTGGATCAGAGAACTATGGCTACACCTTC.

This sequence joins TRBV27 and TRBJ1-5; 7 nucleotides match TRBD1. From germline, CDR1 is MNHEY and CDR2 SMNVEV (reference sequence). This CDR3 comprises 14 residues. V was clipped by 1 base and J by 7 bases; unmatched bases: 4. This CDR3 is CASSLFPGGQPQHF. Here the CDR3 DNA reads TGTGCCAGCAGTTTATTTCCAGGGGGGCAGCCCCAGCATTTT.

A note on this clone: Other DNA variants within this sample encode the same CDR3. The chain links TRBV7-9 to TRBJ2-1; 7 bases line up with TRBD2. The length of the CDR3 is 15 residues. Germline CDR1 SEHNR, CDR2 FQNEAQ (reference sequence). The junction had 8 bases not matched to a gene; V was cut back by 5 bases and J by 4 bases. CDR3 in DNA: TGTGCCAGCAGCAGTACTAGCGCGTCTTACAATGAGCAGTTCTTC. Translation gives CASSSTSASYNEQFF.

The rearrangement joins TRBV7-2 to TRBJ2-3; tentatively, D is TRBD2 (6 bases). The V end was cut by 1 base, the J end by 2 bases, with 10 bases between. Looked up from germline, CDR1 is SGHTA and CDR2 is FQGNSA. This CDR3 is built from 15 residues. The CDR3 DNA follows: TGTGCCAGCAGCTTAGTAGTAGCGGCCACAGATACGCAGTATTTT. Residues: CASSLVVAATDTQYF.

The genes are TRBV28 and TRBJ2-1; D is unclear. Germline CDR1 is MDHEN and CDR2 is SYDVKM. This CDR3 has 15 amino acids. Trimming left V 5 bases short and J 4 bases short, with 15 bases between. The CDR3 bases are TGTGCCAGCAGTCCCCGGTCTCGAAAATACAATGAGCAGTTCTTC. It translates to CASSPRSRKYNEQFF. Full variable domain (missing parts from reference TRBV28 and TRBJ2-1): DVKVTQSSRYLVKRTGEKVFLECVQDMDHENMFWYRQDPGLGLRLIYFSYDVKMKEKGDIPEGYSVSREKKERFSLILESASTNQTSMYLCASSPRSRKYNEQFFGPGTRLTVL.

The chain has TRBV20-1 and TRBJ2-7; D gene unclear. The CDR3 spans 10 residues. With 6 bases removed from V and 3 bases from J, the gap between germline ends came to 6 bases. Per germline, CDR1 DFQATT and CDR2 SNEGSKA (reference sequence). The CDR3 here is CSAENYEQYF. CDR3 in DNA: TGCAGTGCGGAAAACTACGAGCAGTACTTC.

This sequence joins TRBV7-9 and TRBJ2-7; the match to TRBD2 covers 8 bases. The junction had 6 bases not matched to a gene; V was cut back by 0 bases and J by 2 bases. The CDR3 extends over 16 amino acids. Germline CDR1 SEHNR, CDR2 FQNEAQ (reference sequence). CDR3 in amino acids: CASSLASGGNPYEQYF. For the CDR3, the DNA is TGTGCCAGCAGCTTAGCCTCGGGGGGGAACCCCTACGAGCAGTACTTC. Complete variable domain (other parts from reference TRBV7-9 and TRBJ2-7): DTGVSQNPRHKITKRGQNVTFRCDPISEHNRLYWYRQTLGQGPEFLTYFQNEAQLEKSRLLSDRFSAERPKGSFSTLEIQRTEQGDSAMYLCASSLASGGNPYEQYFGPGTRLTVT.

The chain combines TRBV4-2 with TRBJ2-1, with D perhaps matching TRBD1 (5 bases). Per the germline V gene, CDR1 is LGHNA and CDR2 is YNFKEQ. V shed 0 bases and J shed 4 bases, with 16 bases lying between them. CDR3 size: 17 residues. The CDR3 protein is CASSQDPGLRTYNEQFF. For the CDR3, the DNA is TGTGCCAGCAGCCAAGATCCAGGGCTCAGGACGTACAATGAGCAGTTCTTC.

V and J are TRBV27 and TRBJ2-7, with D possibly matching TRBD2 (6 bases). CDR3 size: 16 residues. Germline values: CDR1 MNHEY, CDR2 SMNVEV (reference sequence). V was trimmed by 5 bases and J by 3 bases, leaving 20 bases between them. The CDR3 here is CASSPFPPGAGYEQYF. In DNA form, the CDR3 reads TGTGCCAGCAGTCCCTTCCCCCCCGGAGCGGGCTACGAGCAGTACTTC.

The rearrangement uses TRBV7-6 and TRBJ2-7; D perhaps matches TRBD1 (5 bases). This CDR3 comprises 13 residues. Trimming left V 4 bases short and J 3 bases short, with 10 bases between. Germline CDR1 is SGHVS and CDR2 is FNYEAQ. In DNA, the CDR3 is TGTGCCAGCAGCTCCCGACAGTTCTACGAGCAGTACTTC. Its protein product is CASSSRQFYEQYF. The whole variable domain, remainder taken from reference TRBV7-6 and TRBJ2-7, is GAGVSQSPRYKVTKRGQDVALRCDPISGHVSLYWYRQALGQGPEFLTYFNYEAQQDKSGLPNDRFSAERPEGSISTLTIQRTEQRDSAMYRCASSSRQFYEQYFGPGTRLTVT.

V gene TRBV9 combines with J gene TRBJ2-5; 8 bases align to TRBD2. Germline assignment: CDR1 SGDLS and CDR2 YYNGEE. CDR3 length: 17 residues. V lost 4 bases, J lost 3 bases, and 14 bases stayed unmatched. The CDR3 reads CASSSRPRTSTKETQYF. CDR3 nucleotides: TGTGCCAGCAGCTCTCGCCCCAGGACTAGCACCAAAGAGACCCAGTACTTC.

The chain combines TRBV27 with TRBJ2-7; 14 bases are a match to TRBD2. V lost 3 bases and J lost 7; bases outside the gene matches: 8. There are 16 residues in the CDR3. Germline assignment: CDR1 MNHEY and CDR2 SMNVEV (reference sequence). In DNA, the CDR3 is TGTGCCAGCAGTTTGTTTGGGACTAGCGGGAGCGGGGAGCAGTACTTC. Amino acids: CASSLFGTSGSGEQYF.

As to this clone: The same CDR3 is also encoded by other DNA sequences in this sample. The rearrangement links TRBV7-3 to TRBJ2-1; unclear D gene. CDR1 and CDR2 from the germline V gene are SGHTA and FQGTGA. CDR3 length: 12 amino acids. Trimming shortened V by 0 bases and J by 9 bases, and 6 bases separated the two germline ends. The CDR3 loop is CASSLTGSEQFF. The CDR3 DNA reads as TGTGCCAGCAGCTTAACGGGAAGTGAGCAGTTCTTC.

The chain joins TRBV6-1 to TRBJ1-2; 9 bases fit TRBD1. The junction had 12 bases not matched to a gene; V was cut back by 5 bases and J by 8 bases. The CDR3 covers 15 residues. Germline V lookup: CDR1 MNHNS, CDR2 SASEGT. CDR3 coding DNA: TGTGCCAGCAGTTGGAGGGACAGGGAATACGTGGGCTACACCTTC. Translation gives CASSWRDREYVGYTF.

V usage is TRBV7-3 and J usage is TRBJ2-7, with a weak D call TRBD1 (6 bases). The germline V and J ends were trimmed by 5 bases and 3 bases, with 11 bases remaining between them. Per the germline V gene, CDR1 is SGHTA and CDR2 is FQGTGA. The CDR3 totals 13 residues. DNA for the CDR3: TGTGCCAGCAGCCCAGGGGTCGACTACGAGCAGTACTTC. It is translated as CASSPGVDYEQYF.